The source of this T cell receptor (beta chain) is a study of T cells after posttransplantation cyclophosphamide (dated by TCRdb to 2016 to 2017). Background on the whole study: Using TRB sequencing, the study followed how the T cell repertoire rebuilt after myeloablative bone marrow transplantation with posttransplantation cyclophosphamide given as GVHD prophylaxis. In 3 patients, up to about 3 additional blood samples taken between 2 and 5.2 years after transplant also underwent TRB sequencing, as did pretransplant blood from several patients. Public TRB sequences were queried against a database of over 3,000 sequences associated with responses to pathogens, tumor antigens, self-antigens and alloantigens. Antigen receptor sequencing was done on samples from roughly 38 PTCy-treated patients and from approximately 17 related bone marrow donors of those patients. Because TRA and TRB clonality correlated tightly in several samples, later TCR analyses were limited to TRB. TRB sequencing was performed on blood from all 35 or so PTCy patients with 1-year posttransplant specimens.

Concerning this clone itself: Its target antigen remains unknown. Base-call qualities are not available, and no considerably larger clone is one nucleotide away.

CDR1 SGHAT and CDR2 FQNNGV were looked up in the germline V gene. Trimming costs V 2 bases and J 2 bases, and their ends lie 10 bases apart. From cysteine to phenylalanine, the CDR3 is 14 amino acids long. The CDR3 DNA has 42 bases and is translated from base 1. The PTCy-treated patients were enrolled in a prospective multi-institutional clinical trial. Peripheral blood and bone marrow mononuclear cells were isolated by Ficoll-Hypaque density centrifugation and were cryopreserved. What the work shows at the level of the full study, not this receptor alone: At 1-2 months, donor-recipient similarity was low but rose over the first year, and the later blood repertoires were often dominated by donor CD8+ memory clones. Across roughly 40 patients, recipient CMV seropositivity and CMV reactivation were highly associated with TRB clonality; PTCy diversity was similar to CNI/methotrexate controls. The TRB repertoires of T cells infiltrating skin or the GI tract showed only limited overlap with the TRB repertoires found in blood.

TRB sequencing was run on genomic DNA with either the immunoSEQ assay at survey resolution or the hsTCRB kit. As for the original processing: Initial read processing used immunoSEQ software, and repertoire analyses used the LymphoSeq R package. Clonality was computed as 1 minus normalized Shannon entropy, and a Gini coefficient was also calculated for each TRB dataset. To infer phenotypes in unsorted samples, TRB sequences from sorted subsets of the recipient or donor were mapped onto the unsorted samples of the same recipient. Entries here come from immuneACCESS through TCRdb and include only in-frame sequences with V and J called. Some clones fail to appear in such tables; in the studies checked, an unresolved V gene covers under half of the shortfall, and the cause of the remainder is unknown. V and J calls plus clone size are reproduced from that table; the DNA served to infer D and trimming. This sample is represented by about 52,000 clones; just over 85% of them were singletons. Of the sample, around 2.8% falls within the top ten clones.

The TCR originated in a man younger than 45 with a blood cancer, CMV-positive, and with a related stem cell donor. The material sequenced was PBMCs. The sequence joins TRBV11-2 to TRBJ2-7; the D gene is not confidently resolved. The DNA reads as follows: TGTGCCAGCAGCTTAAGTCTCCTAGCCTACGAGCAGTACTTC. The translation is CASSLSLLAYEQYF.